This TCR beta chain was recovered during a study of PD-1 blockade in classical Hodgkin lymphoma. Trimming took off 3 bases at V and 6 bases at J, with 9 bases between the two ends. Looked up from germline, CDR1 is SEHNR and CDR2 is FQNEAQ (reference sequence). The CDR3 is 12 residues long. Data came from immunoSEQ multiplex PCR; TCRdb stores just in-frame clones and leaves some out. The sample holds some 24,000 clones; around 80% are singletons and the top ten take roughly 6.2%. Time point given: cycle 4 day 1 (C4D1), after about 6 weeks of nivolumab. All patients experienced relapse after autologous stem cell transplantation, and brentuximab vedotin exposure was variable.

Specimen: peripheral blood mononuclear cells (PBMCs), collected before the fourth cycle of nivolumab. The TCR sequence derives from a human donor with classical Hodgkin lymphoma. This rearrangement joins TRBV7-9 to TRBJ2-7; D is unresolved. CDR3 residues: CASSFSLGEQYF. CDR3 coding DNA: TGTGCCAGCAGCTTCTCCCTTGGCGAGCAGTACTTC.